This paragraph reports one T cell receptor (beta chain). The specificity of this receptor is unknown. For every CD8+ T cell subset, around 300,000 cells were flow-sorted straight into RLT lysis buffer, and each subset was sorted in triplicate. To exclude memory contaminants, naive CD8+ T cells were stringently defined as CD45RO-CCR7+CD27+CD95-. Standard density gradient centrifugation was used to isolate peripheral blood mononuclear cells from buffy coats. A FACSAria III was used to flow-sort naive CXCR3-negative and CXCR3-positive CD8+ T cells. Total RNA was extracted from sorted cells using an RNeasy Mini Kit. Sequencing relied on a NextSeq 550. The Human TCR Profiling Kit (MiLaboratory) was used to prepare UMI-labeled 5' RACE TRB cDNA libraries. The full amount of extracted RNA was used for cDNA synthesis, and the full amount of resulting cDNA was used for PCR amplification. Libraries were prepared in parallel using an identical number of PCR cycles. As for the original processing: MIGEC and MiXCR extracted about 50,000 +/- 10,000 unique UMI-labeled TRB cDNA molecules per library, requiring at least two reads per UMI. On average, 40,000 +/- 10,000 functional in-frame TRB CDR3 nucleotide clonotypes lacking stop codons were found per library. After each sample was downsampled to 5000 UMI-labeled TRB molecules, VDJtools was used to calculate diversity metrics such as normalized Shannon-Wiener and Chao1. VDJtools computed clonotype-size-weighted physicochemical properties of the central five CDR3 residues: interaction energy, strength, volume and Kidera factor 4. TCRdb reprocessed the raw reads; every CDR3 protein sequence is a single record, and DNA is not supplied. These V and J calls originate from TCRdb's pipeline instead of the authors' own analysis. The table for this sample shows some 130,000 distinct CDR3 sequences. In total, the top ten clones hold around 0.5% of the sample.

CDR1 is given as LNHNV and CDR2 as YYDKDF, both from the germline V gene (reference sequence). The CDR3 spans 13 residues, from the cysteine through the phenylalanine. No coding sequence is recorded. This sample was taken from a study of CXCR3-negative and CXCR3-positive naive CD8 T cells (dated by TCRdb to between 2018 and 2021). Background for the entire study: In total, 130 million to 150 million TRB reads were obtained, or roughly 1.5 +/- 0.3 million reads per library. Data from 11 donors, pooled across two independent experiments, went into the diversity and physicochemical repertoire analyses. TRBV-TRBJ cluster analysis included naive subsets from a handful of donors and memory cells from 3 donors. Study-wide findings and limitations: Because surface CD5, which is linked to self-reactivity in mice, was comparable between the naive subsets, TCR interaction strength was also inferred from the physicochemical properties of TRB CDR3s. Freshly isolated PBMCs were used for most assays because CXCR3 expression went down partially after cryopreservation. Repertoire diversity was comparably high in both naive subsets but much lower in memory CD8+ T cells. Similar TRBV-TRBJ usage was shown by naive CXCR3-negative and CXCR3-positive cells from the same donor, whereas distinct patterns were shown by memory cells. Compared with CXCR3-negative naive cells, CXCR3-positive naive cells had TRB CDR3s with higher hydrophobicity (lower Kidera factor 4), lower energy, and higher strength and volume indices.

The origin of this receptor is a human donor in good health. Some clones in this sample may be carry-over from other donors' samples. The sequenced sample consisted of naive CXCR3- CD8+ T cells from blood. The sample's cell subset or site label, in plain terms: CD45RO-CCR7+CD27+CD95- naive CD8+ T cells lacking CXCR3 (TNR3-). Here the chain combines TRBV15 and TRBJ1-2; TCRdb outputs TRBD1, but without DNA this stays unchecked. CDR3 protein: CATSTRQAGGYTF.